The 24 T cell receptor beta chains below were found in one sample sequenced in a study of blood T cell repertoires in COVID-19. TCRdb keeps only in-frame clones here, not all; method: immunoSEQ multiplex PCR. The repertoire consists of hundreds of thousands of clones, with 70% to 90% occurring once and the leading ten covering just over 2.5%. Material for sequencing was peripheral blood. All receptors derive from a woman in her seventies with active or convalescent COVID-19.

This clone was detected only a few times. This chain connects TRBV7-2 to TRBJ1-2; 8 bases map to TRBD1. The CDR3 extends over 18 amino acids. The germline CDR1 and CDR2 sequences are SGHTA and FQGNSA. V was pared by 5 bases and J by 4 bases, with 18 bases of the junction left unmatched. The CDR3 DNA reads TGTGCCAGCAGCCTAAGCGGAGCTAGGACAGGGAGGATCTATGGCTACACCTTC. Its protein is CASSLSGARTGRIYGYTF.

This sequence joins TRBV28 and TRBJ2-2; D ambiguous. The CDR3 consists of 11 residues. Looked up from germline, CDR1 is MDHEN and CDR2 is SYDVKM. V shed 5 bases and J shed 8 bases, with 6 bases lying between them. DNA of the CDR3: TGTGCCAGCAGTCACCGGGGGGAGCTGTTTTTT. It is translated as CASSHRGELFF.

The rearrangement links TRBV19 to TRBJ1-1; a weak D match, TRBD1 (6 bases). V was cut by 6 bases and J by 0 bases, with 14 bases left in between. This CDR3 region has 15 residues. CDR1 LNHDA and CDR2 SQIVND come from the germline V gene (reference sequence). CDR3 in amino acids: CASRSQGPMNTEAFF. CDR3 nucleotide sequence: TGTGCCAGTAGATCACAGGGTCCCATGAACACTGAAGCTTTCTTT.

This chain links TRBV3-1 (or the pseudogene TRBV3-2) with TRBJ1-2; TRBD1 matches at 8 bases. Trimming at V came to 4 bases and at J to 2 bases, leaving 3 bases not matched to a gene. The CDR3 length is 14 residues. In germline, CDR1 is LGHDT, CDR2 YNNKEL (reference sequence). The CDR3 loop is CASSLRTGNYGYTF. The CDR3 DNA reads TGTGCCAGCAGCCTACGGACAGGGAACTATGGCTACACCTTC.

The CDR3 nucleotides are TGTGCCAGCAGTGAAGCGCGAGGGGGCTCGGGCGGCAATCAGCCCCAGCATTTT. As protein: CASSEARGGSGGNQPQHF. V usage is TRBV2 and J usage is TRBJ1-5; 7 bases match TRBD1. Trimming cost V 0 bases and J 2 bases; bases outside gene matches: 10. In germline, CDR1 is SNHLY, CDR2 FYNNEI. The CDR3 has 18 amino acids.

The CDR3 here is CAISEARGTGVNQPQHF. The CDR3 DNA follows: TGTGCCATCAGTGAAGCCAGAGGGACAGGGGTAAATCAGCCCCAGCATTTT. The V call is TRBV10-3, the J call TRBJ1-5; 10 nucleotides align to TRBD1. V lost 3 bases, J lost 4 bases, and 9 bases stayed unmatched. The CDR3 totals 17 residues. Germline V gives CDR1 ENHRY, CDR2 SYGVKD.

The genes are TRBV27 and TRBJ1-4; 7 bases agree with TRBD1. This CDR3 has 16 residues. J gave up 4 bases and V 6 bases, and 11 bases lay outside the gene matches. The germline CDR1 and CDR2 sequences are MNHEY and SMNVEV (reference sequence). CDR3 nucleotide sequence: TGTGCCAGCAGCCCGGCAGGGGGACACCTTAATGAAAAACTGTTTTTT. Translating it yields CASSPAGGHLNEKLFF.

CDR3 sequence: CASSLGQTGNTIYF. DNA of the CDR3: TGTGCCAGCAGCCTGGGACAGACTGGAAACACCATATATTTT. V and J are TRBV2 and TRBJ1-3, with 7 bases fitting TRBD1. Germline V lookup: CDR1 SNHLY, CDR2 FYNNEI. There are 14 residues in the CDR3. The V and J ends lost 6 bases and 2 bases, in that order; junction bases with no gene match: 4.

This chain joins TRBV6-5 and TRBJ2-5, with D possibly matching TRBD2 (7 bases). The CDR3 is 15 residues long. V was trimmed by 7 bases and J by 1 base, leaving 16 bases between them. Germline V gene data show CDR1 as MNHEY and CDR2 as SVGAGI. The CDR3 sequence: CASTPGAGAQETQYF. CDR3 nucleotides: TGTGCCAGCACTCCAGGGGCGGGGGCCCAAGAGACCCAGTACTTC.

In this sample, this clone turned up once. The rearrangement links TRBV30 to TRBJ1-6, with D uncertain. Germline V CDR1 and CDR2: GTSNPN, SVGIG (reference sequence). The CDR3 covers 17 residues. The ends were cut back, 0 bases at V and 4 bases at J, with 16 bases in the middle. The CDR3 loop reads CAWSVQGRDTYNSPLHF. CDR3 DNA: TGTGCCTGGAGTGTACAAGGTAGAGACACTTATAATTCACCCCTCCACTTT. Looking up the rest from reference TRBV30 and TRBJ1-6 gives the full variable domain: SQTIHQWPATLVQPVGSPLSLECTVEGTSNPNLYWYRQAAGRGLQLLFYSVGIGQISSEVPQNLSASRPQDRQFILSSKKLLLSDSGFYLCAWSVQGRDTYNSPLHFGNGTRLTVT.

This clone has just one count. This chain joins TRBV5-1 and TRBJ1-2; 9 bases are a match to TRBD1. Germline loops: CDR1 SGHRS, CDR2 YFSETQ. The CDR3 runs 14 residues. V gave up 3 bases and J gave up 7 bases; unmatched junction bases: 7. The CDR3 here is CASSSSTGGVGYTF. In DNA, the CDR3 is TGCGCCAGCAGCTCATCGACAGGGGGGGTTGGCTACACCTTC.

In nucleotides, the CDR3 is TGCGCCAGCAGTGAATGGGGGGGGGTCGACACAGATACGCAGTATTTT. It yields the protein CASSEWGGVDTDTQYF. The rearrangement uses TRBV10-1 and TRBJ2-3, with 7 positions matching TRBD2. Germline assignment: CDR1 WNHNN and CDR2 SYGVQD (reference sequence). This CDR3 has 16 amino acids. With V trimmed by 3 bases and J by 2 bases, 8 bases remained unmatched.

The chain uses TRBV28 and TRBJ1-4; TRBD1 aligns across 9 bases. The CDR3 loop spans 14 amino acids. The germline CDR1 and CDR2 sequences are MDHEN and SYDVKM. Trimming at V came to 8 bases and at J to 8 bases, leaving 9 bases not matched to a gene. CDR3 nucleotides: TGTGCCAGCTACGGGACAGGGAAAGGGGAAAAACTGTTTTTT. This codes for CASYGTGKGEKLFF. Together with reference TRBV28 and TRBJ1-4, the CDR3 gives the full variable domain: DVKVTQSSRYLVKRTGEKVFLECVQDMDHENMFWYRQDPGLGLRLIYFSYDVKMKEKGDIPEGYSVSREKKERFSLILESASTNQTSMYLCASYGTGKGEKLFFGSGTQLSVL.

The rearrangement joins TRBV9 to TRBJ2-1; 9 bases line up with TRBD2. This CDR3 region has 16 residues. CDR1 and CDR2 from the germline V gene are SGDLS and YYNGEE. Losses at the gene ends were 2 bases for V and 4 bases for J; bases not matched to a gene: 7. The CDR3 sequence: CASSVSSGITYNEQFF. Written as DNA, the CDR3 is TGTGCCAGCAGCGTGTCTAGCGGGATAACGTACAATGAGCAGTTCTTC.

The chain is built from TRBV5-4 and TRBJ1-6; TRBD1 matches at 9 bases. The germline CDR1 and CDR2 sequences are SGHNT and YYREEE (reference sequence). V was clipped by 4 bases and J by 10 bases; unmatched bases: 6. CDR3 size: 14 residues. The CDR3 nucleotides read TGTGCCAGCAGCCGGGACAGGGATGGGTCACCCCTCCACTTT. Amino acid sequence: CASSRDRDGSPLHF.

The chain has TRBV27 and TRBJ1-3; no definite D call. Looked up from germline, CDR1 is MNHEY and CDR2 is SMNVEV (reference sequence). The V gene lost 2 bases and the J gene lost 2 bases, with 4 bases spanning the gap. The CDR3 covers 13 residues. The CDR3 spells CASSLRAGNTIYF. The CDR3 region has the DNA TGTGCCAGCAGTTTACGGGCTGGAAACACCATATATTTT.

The chain recombines TRBV6-5 with TRBJ1-2, with TRBD1 matching over 8 bases. Germline trimming cut 2 bases from V and 8 bases from J; bases unmatched to any gene: 10. The CDR3 totals 15 residues. Germline V gene sequence: CDR1 MNHEY, CDR2 SVGAGI. The CDR3 sequence is CASSYDPRGLEGYTF. Written as DNA, the CDR3 is TGTGCCAGCAGTTACGATCCCAGGGGGCTCGAGGGCTACACCTTC.

This clone was detected once. The chain joins TRBV28 to TRBJ2-2, with 14 bases aligning to TRBD2. Germline V gene data show CDR1 as MDHEN and CDR2 as SYDVKM. The CDR3 runs 16 residues. V gave up 7 bases and J gave up 5 bases; unmatched junction bases: 6. The CDR3 loop reads CASTAGTSGSTGELFF. The CDR3 DNA follows: TGTGCCAGCACCGCCGGGACTAGCGGGAGTACCGGGGAGCTGTTTTTT.

The chain has TRBV11-2 and TRBJ2-1; tentative D call: TRBD2 (6 bases). This CDR3 region has 16 residues. The germline gives CDR1 SGHAT, CDR2 FQNNGV. Deletions cut 5 bases from V and 9 bases from J, with 23 bases between. The DNA for the CDR3 is TGTGCCAGCAGCCACATTTCCCTCGGGGGTCGGGTTGAGCAGTTCTTC. Translation gives CASSHISLGGRVEQFF. Full variable domain (outside the CDR3, taken from reference TRBV11-2 and TRBJ2-1): EAGVAQSPRYKIIEKRQSVAFWCNPISGHATLYWYQQILGQGPKLLIQFQNNGVVDDSQLPKDRFSAERLKGVDSTLKIQPAKLEDSAVYLCASSHISLGGRVEQFFGPGTRLTVL.

The V and J genes are TRBV23-1 and TRBJ1-6; D gene uncertain. TRBV23-1 is classed as an ORF, of uncertain function. Trimming took off 0 bases at V and 10 bases at J, with 4 bases between the two ends. The CDR3 sequence is 12 residues long. The CDR3 DNA reads TGCGCCAGCAGTCAATCTAAATCACCCCTCCACTTT. Translated, it gives CASSQSKSPLHF.

The rearrangement uses TRBV28 and TRBJ2-1; 7 bases map to TRBD2. The V gene's germline CDR1 is MDHEN and CDR2 SYDVKM. Germline trimming cut 6 bases from V and 5 bases from J; bases unmatched to any gene: 10. This CDR3 is 15 amino acids long. Here the CDR3 DNA reads TGTGCCAGCAGACCAGCGGGAATAGGTCACAATGAGCAGTTCTTC. Its translation is CASRPAGIGHNEQFF.

J is TRBJ1-5 and V is TRBV30; D gene ambiguous. This CDR3 contains 13 residues. Germline lookup yields CDR1 GTSNPN and CDR2 SVGIG (reference sequence). V lost 6 bases, J lost 4 bases, and 13 bases lay in between. The CDR3 coding sequence is TGTGCCTGTCAAATAGCTCCGAATCAGCCCCAGCATTTT. As protein: CACQIAPNQPQHF.

This chain links TRBV5-1 with TRBJ2-4, with D uncertain. The V end lost 0 bases, the J end lost 15 bases, and 16 bases lay between the germline ends. CDR3 length equals 13 residues. Germline V gene lookup returns CDR1 SGHRS and CDR2 YFSETQ. CDR3: CASSLDVAGLGYF. DNA of the CDR3: TGCGCCAGCAGCTTGGACGTTGCAGGTTTGGGGTACTTC.

The sample holds a few counts of this clone. V gene TRBV19 combines with J gene TRBJ2-3; 10 bases align to TRBD1. In germline, CDR1 is LNHDA, CDR2 SQIVND (reference sequence). With V trimmed by 10 bases and J by 4 bases, 8 bases remained unmatched. The CDR3 has 14 amino acids. CDR3 nucleotide sequence: TGTGCCACTAGCGACAGGGGGCATGCAGATACGCAGTATTTT. Its protein product is CATSDRGHADTQYF.